These 7 T cell receptor beta chains share one sample of origin, sequenced in a study of blood T cell repertoires in COVID-19. Profiled with immunoSEQ multiplex PCR; TCRdb holds only in-frame clones, not every one. The profile covers some 110,000 clones, with about four fifths appearing a single time and about 4% taken by the ten largest. The sequenced material came from PBMCs or T cells enriched from blood (not recorded which). The receptors stem from a woman in her 30s who had recovered from COVID-19.

This clone was seen a single time. The chain joins TRBV25-1 to TRBJ2-3, with unresolved D. V lost 7 bases to trimming and J lost 5 bases, with 10 bases between them. The CDR3 runs 12 residues. Germline assignment: CDR1 MGHDK and CDR2 SYGVNS. This CDR3 reads CASTRGGDTQYF. In nucleotides, the CDR3 is TGTGCCAGCACCCGAGGTGGAGATACGCAGTATTTT.

The V gene is TRBV28, the J gene TRBJ1-2, with 11 bases identical to TRBD1. The CDR3 covers 15 residues. Germline-derived CDR1 and CDR2 are MDHEN and SYDVKM. Trimming cost V 4 bases and J 5 bases; bases outside gene matches: 6. CDR3 residues: CASSSTGTGGYGYTF. In nucleotides, the CDR3 is TGTGCCAGCAGTTCCACCGGGACAGGGGGGTATGGCTACACCTTC.

The V call is TRBV5-1, the J call TRBJ2-7; 8 bases are shared with TRBD2. Germline-derived CDR1 and CDR2 are SGHRS and YFSETQ. The CDR3 is 15 residues long. Trimming cost V 0 bases and J 6 bases; bases outside gene matches: 8. The CDR3 bases are TGCGCCAGCAGCTTGGTGTCTGGCCGGGGGGGCGAGCAGTACTTC. The encoded protein is CASSLVSGRGGEQYF. Complete variable domain (other parts from reference TRBV5-1 and TRBJ2-7): KAGVTQTPRYLIKTRGQQVTLSCSPISGHRSVSWYQQTPGQGLQFLFEYFSETQRNKGNFPGRFSGRQFSNSRSEMNVSTLELGDSALYLCASSLVSGRGGEQYFGPGTRLTVT.

The chain carries TRBV28 and TRBJ1-6; D gene ambiguous. CDR3 length: 15 amino acids. CDR1 MDHEN and CDR2 SYDVKM come from the germline V gene. With 0 bases removed from V and 5 bases from J, the gap between germline ends came to 8 bases. For the CDR3, the DNA is TGTGCCAGCAGTTTATGGGGCAGAAATAATTCACCCCTCCACTTT. This sequence encodes CASSLWGRNNSPLHF. The full variable domain, completed using reference TRBV28 and TRBJ1-6, is DVKVTQSSRYLVKRTGEKVFLECVQDMDHENMFWYRQDPGLGLRLIYFSYDVKMKEKGDIPEGYSVSREKKERFSLILESASTNQTSMYLCASSLWGRNNSPLHFGNGTRLTVT.

The chain has TRBV19 and TRBJ1-2; TRBD1 might be the D (6 bases). With 4 bases removed from V and 8 bases from J, the gap between germline ends came to 23 bases. Per the germline V gene, CDR1 is LNHDA and CDR2 is SQIVND (reference sequence). The CDR3 totals 16 residues. CDR3: CASSSWTVAALRGYTF. Written as DNA, the CDR3 is TGTGCCAGTAGTAGTTGGACAGTCGCGGCATTGAGGGGCTACACCTTC. Filled out from reference TRBV19 and TRBJ1-2, the complete variable domain reads DGGITQSPKYLFRKEGQNVTLSCEQNLNHDAMYWYRQDPGQGLRLIYYSQIVNDFQKGDIAEGYSVSREKKESFPLTVTSAQKNPTAFYLCASSSWTVAALRGYTFGSGTRLTVV.

This clone appeared once. The chain combines TRBV29-1 with TRBJ2-1, with 8 bases that match TRBD1. Germline CDR1 SQVTM, CDR2 ANQGSEA. The V gene end was trimmed by 5 bases and the J gene end by 7 bases; junction bases not matched to a gene: 10. The CDR3 length is 14 residues. The CDR3 region has the DNA TGCAGCGTTAACGGACAGGGTAATAGGAATGAGCAGTTCTTC. This sequence encodes CSVNGQGNRNEQFF.

The chain is built from TRBV5-3 and TRBJ2-1; unclear D gene. TRBV5-3 is flagged as an ORF with uncertain function. This CDR3 region has 17 residues. V lost 2 bases to trimming and J lost 0 bases, with 15 bases between them. CDR3 in DNA: TGTGCCAGAAGCTTTACGCGGCTGTTCAGCTCCTACAATGAGCAGTTCTTC. Protein product: CARSFTRLFSSYNEQFF.